These 8 T cell receptor beta chains originate from one sample sequenced in a study of blood T cell repertoires in COVID-19 (dated by TCRdb to about 2020). Library preparation employed the immunoSEQ multiplex PCR assay. What TCRdb holds here is the immuneACCESS table cut down to in-frame rearrangements. Part of the clones is not present; checked against another copy, under half of the missing clones reflect an unresolved V gene, and the others are unexplained. In all, the sample holds about 290,000 clones, and roughly 80% of those were seen once. 4.1% of the sample rests with the top ten. The sample taken for sequencing was peripheral blood. All receptors come from a woman aged 45-65 years with active or convalescent COVID-19.

Note on this clone: The junction and the germline gene differ at one end; a read error may be behind it. The chain combines TRBV28 with TRBJ2-1; D not certain. The germline V gene encodes CDR1 MDHEN and CDR2 SYDVKM. CDR3 length: 13 residues. The CDR3 region is CASSRNIDKEQFF. DNA of the CDR3: TGTGCCAGCAGCCGCAACATTGACAAAGAGCAGTTCTTC.

V gene TRBV7-2 combines with J gene TRBJ1-1, with D perhaps matching TRBD1 (5 bases). Trimming removed 1 base at V and 11 bases at J, with 14 bases between. The CDR3 runs 13 residues. CDR1 is SGHTA, CDR2 FQGNSA, per germline. The CDR3 reads CASSLVTGSEAFF. DNA for the CDR3: TGTGCCAGCAGCTTAGTCACAGGTTCGGAGGCTTTCTTT.

The chain is built from TRBV12-5 and TRBJ2-5; possibly TRBD1 for D (6 bases). CDR3 length: 14 amino acids. Trimming took 1 base from V and 5 from J, leaving 11 bases between them. In germline, CDR1 is LGHNT, CDR2 FRNRAP. The CDR3 DNA follows: TGTGCTAGTGGTTTGGAAGGGGGTTTCGAGACCCAGTACTTC. Translated: CASGLEGGFETQYF.

The genes are TRBV6-1 and TRBJ1-2; D perhaps matches TRBD1 (5 bases). The V gene's germline CDR1 is MNHNS and CDR2 SASEGT. V was shortened by 3 bases and J by 4 bases, with 15 bases between the two germline ends. This CDR3 has 15 residues. CDR3: CASSDFGYRLYGYTF. The DNA of the CDR3 is TGTGCCAGCAGTGATTTTGGGTACAGGCTCTATGGCTACACCTTC.

The chain links TRBV9 to TRBJ2-7, with TRBD2 matching 7 bases. V shed 3 bases and J 3 bases; nucleotides not matched to a gene: 9. The CDR3 has 15 residues. Germline V lookup: CDR1 SGDLS, CDR2 YYNGEE. In DNA, the CDR3 is TGTGCCAGCAGCGCATCAGCGGGATCTAACTACGAGCAGTACTTC. Encoded protein: CASSASAGSNYEQYF. Filled out from reference TRBV9 and TRBJ2-7, the complete variable domain reads DSGVTQTPKHLITATGQRVTLRCSPRSGDLSVYWYQQSLDQGLQFLIQYYNGEERAKGNILERFSAQQFPDLHSELNLSSLELGDSALYFCASSASAGSNYEQYFGPGTRLTVT.

The chain links TRBV13 to TRBJ1-1; a weak D match, TRBD1 (5 bases). This CDR3 spans 16 amino acids. Trimming cost V 2 bases and J 0 bases, with 13 bases left between them. Germline V gives CDR1 PRHDT, CDR2 FYEKMQ (reference sequence). CDR3 amino acids: CASSLYPTAMNTEAFF. CDR3 sequence (DNA): TGTGCCAGCAGCTTATACCCGACAGCCATGAACACTGAAGCTTTCTTT. The full variable domain, its missing parts supplied by reference TRBV13 and TRBJ1-1, is AAGVIQSPRHLIKEKRETATLKCYPIPRHDTVYWYQQGPGQDPQFLISFYEKMQSDKGSIPDRFSAQQFSDYHSELNMSSLELGDSALYFCASSLYPTAMNTEAFFGQGTRLTVV.

The chain recombines TRBV29-1 with TRBJ2-1; 7 nucleotides line up with TRBD1. Germline loops: CDR1 SQVTM, CDR2 ANQGSEA. V lost 7 bases and J lost 0; bases outside the gene matches: 6. This CDR3 is 14 amino acids long. The CDR3 DNA reads TGCAGCGCTGTGACAGGGAGCTCCTACAATGAGCAGTTCTTC. Its protein is CSAVTGSSYNEQFF.

This clone appeared a single time. This sequence joins TRBV19 and TRBJ2-3; D may be TRBD2 (5 bases). This CDR3 is built from 15 residues. Deletions cut 2 bases from V and 1 base from J, with 10 bases between. Germline CDR1 reads LNHDA; CDR2 reads SQIVND (reference sequence). The CDR3, as DNA: TGTGCCAGTAGTATACCCCGGGGAGGCACAGATACGCAGTATTTT. This translates into CASSIPRGGTDTQYF.